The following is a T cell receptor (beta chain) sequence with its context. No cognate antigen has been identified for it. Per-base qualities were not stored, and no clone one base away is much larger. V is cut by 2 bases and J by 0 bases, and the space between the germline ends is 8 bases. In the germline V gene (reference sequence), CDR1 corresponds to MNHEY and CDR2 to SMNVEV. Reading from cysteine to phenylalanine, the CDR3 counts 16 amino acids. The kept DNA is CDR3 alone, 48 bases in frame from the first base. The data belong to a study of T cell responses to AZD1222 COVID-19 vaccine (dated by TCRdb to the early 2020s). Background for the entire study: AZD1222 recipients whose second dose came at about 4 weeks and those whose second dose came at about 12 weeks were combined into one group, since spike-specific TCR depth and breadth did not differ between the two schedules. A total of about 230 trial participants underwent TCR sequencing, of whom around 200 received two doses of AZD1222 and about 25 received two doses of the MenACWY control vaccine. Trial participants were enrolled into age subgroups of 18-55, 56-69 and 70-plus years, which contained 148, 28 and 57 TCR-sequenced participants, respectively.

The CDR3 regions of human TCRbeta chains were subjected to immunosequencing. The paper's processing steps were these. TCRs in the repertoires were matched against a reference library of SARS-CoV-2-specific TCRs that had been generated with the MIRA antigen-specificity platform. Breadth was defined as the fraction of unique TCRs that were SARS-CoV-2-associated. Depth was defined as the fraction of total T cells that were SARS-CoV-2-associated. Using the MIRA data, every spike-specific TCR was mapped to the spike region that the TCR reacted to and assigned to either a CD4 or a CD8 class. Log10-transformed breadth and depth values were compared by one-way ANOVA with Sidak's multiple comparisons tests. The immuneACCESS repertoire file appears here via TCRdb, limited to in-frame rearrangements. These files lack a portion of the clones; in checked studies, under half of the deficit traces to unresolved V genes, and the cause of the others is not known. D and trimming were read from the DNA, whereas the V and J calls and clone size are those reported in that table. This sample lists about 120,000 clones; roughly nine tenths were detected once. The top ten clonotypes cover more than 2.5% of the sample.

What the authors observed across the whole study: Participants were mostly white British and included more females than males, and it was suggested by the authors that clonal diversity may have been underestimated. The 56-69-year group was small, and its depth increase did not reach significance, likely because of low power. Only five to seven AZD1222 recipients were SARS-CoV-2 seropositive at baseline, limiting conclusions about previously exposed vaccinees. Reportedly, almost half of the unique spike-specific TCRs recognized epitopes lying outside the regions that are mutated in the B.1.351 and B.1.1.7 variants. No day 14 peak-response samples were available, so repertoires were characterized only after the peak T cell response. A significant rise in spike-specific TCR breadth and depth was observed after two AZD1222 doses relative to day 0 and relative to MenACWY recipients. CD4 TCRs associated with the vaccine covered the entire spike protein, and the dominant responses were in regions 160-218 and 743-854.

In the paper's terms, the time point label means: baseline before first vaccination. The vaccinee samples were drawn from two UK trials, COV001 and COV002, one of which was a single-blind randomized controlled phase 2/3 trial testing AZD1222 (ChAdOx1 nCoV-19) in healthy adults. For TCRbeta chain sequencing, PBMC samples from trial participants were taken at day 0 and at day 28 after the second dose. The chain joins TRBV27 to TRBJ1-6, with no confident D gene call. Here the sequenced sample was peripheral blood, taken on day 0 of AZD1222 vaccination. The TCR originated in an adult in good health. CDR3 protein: CASSLSAGSYNSPLHF. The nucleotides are TGTGCCAGCAGTTTAAGCGCCGGCTCCTATAATTCACCCCTCCACTTT.